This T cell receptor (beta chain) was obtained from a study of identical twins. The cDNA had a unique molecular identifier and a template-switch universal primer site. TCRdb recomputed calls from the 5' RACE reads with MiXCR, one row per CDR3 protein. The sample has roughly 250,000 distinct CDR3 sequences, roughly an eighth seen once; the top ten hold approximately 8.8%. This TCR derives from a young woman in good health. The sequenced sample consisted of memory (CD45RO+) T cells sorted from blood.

This chain's CDR3 is CASREQGTQHF. The DNA of the CDR3 is TGTGCCAGCAGGGAGCAAGGTACCCAGCATTTT. The chain links TRBV6-2 or TRBV6-3 to TRBJ1-5; D gene ambiguous. The ends were cut back, 6 bases at V and 11 bases at J, with 11 bases in the middle. The germline gives CDR1 MNHEY, CDR2 SVGEGT. This CDR3 spans 11 amino acids.